This is a list of T cell receptor beta chains from one sample in a study of cytomegalovirus exposure and HLA in healthy donors. Only in-frame clones appear in the TCRdb table, and some are missing; sequencing was by immunoSEQ multiplex PCR. Here the sample spans about 180,000 clones, around 79% being singletons. Sequencing was performed on PBMCs. The receptors come from a female donor in good health and CMV-seronegative. Both conserved end residues are part of each CDR3. The D gene is left open where the match is weak. Expanded clones get a size class; other rows say once, few or many, or leave the size out.

abundance	d_gene	v_gene	j_gene	CDR3aa	CDR3nt
-	-	TRBV5-4	TRBJ2-5	CASSPGTASETQYF	TGTGCCAGCAGCCCGGGAACGGCTTCGGAGACCCAGTACTTC
-	-	TRBV4-1	TRBJ1-2	CASSQAGGGSGYGYTF	TGCGCCAGCAGCCAAGCCGGGGGGGGCTCGGGCTATGGCTACACCTTC
-	TRBD2	TRBV11-3	TRBJ2-6	CASSRGGSGANVLTF	TGTGCCAGCAGCCGGGGGGGATCCGGGGCCAACGTCCTGACTTTC
-	-	TRBV29-1	TRBJ2-5	CSVERQGTLAQYF	TGCAGCGTTGAGCGCCAGGGGACCTTAGCCCAGTACTTC
-	TRBD2	TRBV5-1	TRBJ2-3	CASSSGLAGTDTQYF	TGCGCCAGCAGCTCGGGACTAGCAGGCACAGATACGCAGTATTTT
-	TRBD1	TRBV30	TRBJ1-2	CAWSPGGHYGYTF	TGTGCCTGGAGTCCAGGGGGGCACTATGGCTACACCTTC
-	-	TRBV6-1	TRBJ1-5	CASSVAGESNQPQHF	TGTGCCAGCAGTGTGGCAGGGGAAAGCAATCAGCCCCAGCATTTT
once	TRBD2	TRBV10-3	TRBJ2-2	CAGGRNAGELFF	TGTGCCGGCGGGAGAAACGCCGGGGAGCTGTTTTTT
-	TRBD1	TRBV5-1	TRBJ2-6	CASSFRTGGSGANVLTF	TGCGCCAGCAGTTTTCGGACAGGGGGATCTGGGGCCAACGTCCTGACTTTC
-	TRBD2	TRBV28	TRBJ2-7	CASSLGPSGRSYEQYF	TGTGCCAGCAGTTTAGGCCCTAGCGGGAGAAGCTACGAGCAGTACTTC
-	-	TRBV23-1	TRBJ1-1	CASSQSWADSEAFF	TGCGCCAGCAGTCAATCGTGGGCTGACAGTGAAGCTTTCTTT
-	-	TRBV4-2	TRBJ2-5	CASSQGGLAGRAETQYF	TGTGCCAGCAGCCAAGGAGGATTGGCGGGTAGGGCAGAGACCCAGTACTTC
-	-	TRBV6-5	TRBJ2-5	CASSYAGETQYF	TGTGCCAGCAGTTACGCGGGAGAGACCCAGTACTTC
-	TRBD1	TRBV7-2	TRBJ1-1	CASSAQGAGIVSEAFF	TGTGCCAGCAGCGCGCAGGGGGCGGGTATTGTCTCTGAAGCTTTCTTT
few	TRBD1	TRBV4-2	TRBJ1-6	CASSDGDRETSPLHF	TGTGCCAGCAGCGACGGGGACAGGGAAACTTCACCCCTCCACTTT
-	TRBD2	TRBV13	TRBJ2-7	CASSSRREGFPLNEQYF	TGTGCCAGCAGCTCGAGGCGGGAGGGATTCCCTTTGAACGAGCAGTACTTC
-	-	TRBV4-1	TRBJ2-7	CASSQGKRAAYEQYF	TGCGCCAGCAGCCAAGGTAAGAGGGCGGCCTACGAGCAGTACTTC
-	TRBD1	TRBV11-2	TRBJ2-1	CASFARDSPYNEQFF	TGTGCCAGCTTTGCCCGGGACAGCCCCTACAATGAGCAGTTCTTC
few	-	TRBV27	TRBJ2-2	CASSLSTGEGGELFF	TGTGCCAGCAGTTTATCGACAGGGGAGGGCGGGGAGCTGTTTTTT
-	-	TRBV7-2	TRBJ2-5	CASSFVAAQETQYF	TGTGCCAGCAGCTTCGTGGCGGCCCAAGAGACCCAGTACTTC
-	-	TRBV5-1	TRBJ1-1	CASSLAGSGVGTEAFF	TGCGCCAGCAGCTTGGCGGGTTCAGGGGTAGGGACTGAAGCTTTCTTT
-	TRBD2	TRBV19	TRBJ2-1	CASAIPGLAGGRQFF	TGTGCCAGTGCAATCCCGGGACTAGCGGGGGGCCGCCAGTTCTTC
once	-	TRBV10-2	TRBJ1-3	CASTPVGEGRTENTIYF	TGCGCCAGCACCCCCGTTGGAGAGGGGAGGACTGAAAACACCATATATTTT
-	TRBD1	TRBV28	TRBJ1-1	CASSSHTGAAEAFF	TGTGCCAGCAGTTCCCATACAGGGGCGGCTGAAGCTTTCTTT
-	TRBD2	TRBV7-9	TRBJ2-2	CASSPLRLAENTGELFF	TGTGCCAGCAGCCCCCTTCGCCTAGCGGAAAACACCGGGGAGCTGTTTTTT
-	-	TRBV11-1	TRBJ2-6	CASSLVGGTLSF	TGTGCCAGCAGCTTGGTCGGGGGAACGCTAAGTTTC
-	-	TRBV28	TRBJ2-7	CAAGRYEQYF	TGTGCCGCGGGTCGGTACGAGCAGTACTTC
many	-	TRBV9	TRBJ1-4	CASSPHWAGEEKLFF	TGTGCCAGCAGCCCTCATTGGGCAGGGGAGGAAAAACTGTTTTTT
-	-	TRBV6-1	TRBJ1-6	CASSENRQPNSPLHF	TGTGCCAGCAGTGAAAATCGACAGCCGAATTCACCCCTCCACTTT
-	-	TRBV14	TRBJ2-7	CASSLLQSGPYEQYF	TGTGCCAGCAGCCTCCTACAAAGCGGCCCCTACGAGCAGTACTTC
-	TRBD1	TRBV29-1	TRBJ2-2	CSVGGTGLFGELFF	TGCAGCGTTGGGGGGACAGGGTTATTCGGGGAGCTGTTTTTT
few	-	TRBV6-1	TRBJ2-7	CATHPEAGSSYEQYF	TGTGCCACCCACCCAGAGGCGGGCAGCTCCTACGAGCAGTACTTC